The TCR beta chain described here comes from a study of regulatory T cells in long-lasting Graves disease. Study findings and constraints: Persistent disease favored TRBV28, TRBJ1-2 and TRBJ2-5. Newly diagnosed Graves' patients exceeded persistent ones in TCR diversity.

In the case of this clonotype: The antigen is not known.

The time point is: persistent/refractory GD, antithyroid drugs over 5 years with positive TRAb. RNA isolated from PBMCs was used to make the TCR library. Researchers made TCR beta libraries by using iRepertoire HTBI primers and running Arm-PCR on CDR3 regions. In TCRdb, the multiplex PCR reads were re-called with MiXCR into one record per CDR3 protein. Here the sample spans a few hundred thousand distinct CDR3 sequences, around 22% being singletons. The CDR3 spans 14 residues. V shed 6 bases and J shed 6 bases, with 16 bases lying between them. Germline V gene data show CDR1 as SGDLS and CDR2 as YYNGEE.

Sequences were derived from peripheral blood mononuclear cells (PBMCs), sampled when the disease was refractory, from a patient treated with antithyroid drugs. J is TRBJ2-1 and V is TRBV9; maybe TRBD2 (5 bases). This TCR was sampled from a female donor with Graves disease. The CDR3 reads CASTPSLAFNEQFF. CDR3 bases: TGTGCCAGCACCCCCTCCCTAGCATTCAATGAGCAGTTCTTC.